The rows below give T cell receptor beta chains drawn from one sample of a study of T cell changes during pregnancy in multiple sclerosis. Data came from immunoSEQ multiplex PCR; TCRdb stores just in-frame clones and leaves some out. The data show tens of thousands of clones, about 93% seen once. Sequencing used CD4+ T cells from peripheral blood mononuclear cells, obtained after pregnancy. These receptors were collected from a female donor with multiple sclerosis, enrolled in a pregnancy study. Each CDR3 is given with its conserved first and last residue.

V	CDR3
TRBV6-1	CASSPGTGTGNTIYF
TRBV5-6	CASKRDFSNSPLHF
TRBV6-5	CASRKGLAGTYEQYF
TRBV6-1	CASSVNRGANEKLFF
TRBV11-2	CASSLGSTYEQYF
TRBV7-9	CASSSVYGTGIEPQHF
TRBV7-3	CASSLTGSHSPLHF
TRBV27	CASSRLPNTEAFF
TRBV4-3	CASRPMADTDTQYF
TRBV6-1	CASSEQGQTYEQYF
TRBV4-1	CASSQDPATAAGAGETQYF
TRBV27	CASSLWRATGNMDTQYF
TRBV7-2	CASSLRISSQYEQYF
TRBV18	CASSPRGRGNADTQYF